The present T cell receptor (beta chain) was sequenced within a study of blood T cell repertoires in COVID-19. Study-level background: Material from acute and convalescent COVID-19 was sourced from the United States, Italy and Spain. PBMCs, B-cell-depleted T cells, or T cells were the source of the cDNA or gDNA that made up the material.

Authors' analysis steps: Scientists estimated how many nucleated cells there were by amplifying reference gene primers. Repertoires were generated with immunoSEQ multiplex PCR, while TCRdb's copy carries only in-frame clones and drops some. V and J calls and clone size are those listed in that table; D and trimming were worked out from the DNA. The repertoire holds 250,000 or so clones, with around 90% as singletons. Seattle patients were enrolled during active infection and followed longitudinally. This CDR3 region has 12 residues. V was pared by 8 bases and J by 5 bases, with 13 bases between. In germline, CDR1 is ENHRY, CDR2 SYGVKD.

Sequenced input: peripheral blood. V is TRBV10-3 and J is TRBJ2-7; tentative D call: TRBD2 (7 bases). The sequence was obtained from a woman between 55 and 75 years old with COVID-19, enrolled during active disease. Here the CDR3 reads CAIGKGGDEQYF. CDR3 nucleotide sequence: TGTGCCATCGGCAAAGGGGGGGACGAGCAGTACTTC.